A single count supports the clone carrying this T cell receptor beta chain. This sample is drawn from a study of blood T cell repertoires in COVID-19. About the study: Researchers got acute and convalescent COVID-19 samples from the United States, Italy and Spain. PBMCs, B-cell-depleted T cells, or T cells were the source of the cDNA or gDNA that made up the material.

How the authors handled the data: For nucleated cells, counts were estimated from reference gene primer amplification. Profiled with immunoSEQ multiplex PCR; TCRdb holds only in-frame clones, not every one. The V and J calls and the clone size are those of that table, but D and trimming were determined from the DNA. Counted here are over 50,000 clones, over 75% occurring once; the ten biggest clones make up under 30%. Unmatched junction bases numbered 6, after V lost 0 bases and J lost 1 base. Germline CDR1 reads LGHDT; CDR2 reads YNNKEL (reference sequence). The CDR3 is made up of 17 amino acids. The specimen was peripheral blood. This chain joins TRBV3-1 (or the pseudogene TRBV3-2) and TRBJ2-3; the match to TRBD2 covers 8 bases. This clonotype was sampled from a human donor in a cohort sampled during active COVID-19. This chain's CDR3 is CASSQDWSSGRTDTQYF. CDR3 in DNA: TGTGCCAGCAGCCAAGATTGGTCTAGCGGGCGCACAGATACGCAGTATTTT.